Shown below are 23 T cell receptor beta chains from a single sample sequenced in a study of CD8+ T cells in alopecia areata. Regarding treatment: oral pan-JAK inhibitor, 5-10 mg twice daily. Isolated RNA was reverse transcribed into cDNA used as the sequencing template. The data were produced by immunoSEQ multiplex PCR, yet TCRdb's version contains in-frame clones alone and is incomplete. The sample lists about 250,000 clones; around three fifths were seen once. The source material was CD4+ T cells sorted from blood, sampled around week 53, from a patient treated with tofacitinib. These receptors were taken from a human donor with alopecia areata.

The genes are TRBV7-9 and TRBJ1-2; 10 nucleotides line up with TRBD1. Trimming took 5 bases from V and 8 from J; bases not matched to a gene: 11. Germline V lookup: CDR1 SEHNR, CDR2 FQNEAQ (reference sequence). The CDR3 runs 15 residues. The DNA of the CDR3 is TGTGCCAGCAGCCCAAGACGGGACAGGGGTAAAGGCTACACCTTC. Translated, it gives CASSPRRDRGKGYTF. Full variable domain (outside the CDR3, taken from reference TRBV7-9 and TRBJ1-2): DTGVSQNPRHKITKRGQNVTFRCDPISEHNRLYWYRQTLGQGPEFLTYFQNEAQLEKSRLLSDRFSAERPKGSFSTLEIQRTEQGDSAMYLCASSPRRDRGKGYTFGSGTRLTVV.

Only a few counts were recorded for this clone. The chain employs TRBV13 and TRBJ1-6; the match to TRBD1 covers 9 bases. The V segment lost 6 bases and the J segment 9 bases; nucleotides outside the gene matches: 9. Looked up from germline, CDR1 is PRHDT and CDR2 is FYEKMQ (reference sequence). The CDR3 length is 15 residues. The CDR3 protein is CASSSDRDRASPLHF. In DNA form, the CDR3 reads TGTGCCAGCAGTTCCGACCGGGACAGGGCTTCACCCCTCCACTTT.

This chain uses TRBV6-5 with TRBJ1-2; D gene ambiguous. CDR3 length: 13 amino acids. The germline gives CDR1 MNHEY, CDR2 SVGAGI. V shed 6 bases and J shed 2 bases, with 10 bases lying between them. CDR3 coding DNA: TGTGCCAGCAGCCCGGATTCCAACTATGGCTACACCTTC. It yields the protein CASSPDSNYGYTF.

The genes are TRBV29-1 and TRBJ2-3, with 7 bases aligning to TRBD2. CDR3 length equals 15 residues. The germline gives CDR1 SQVTM, CDR2 ANQGSEA. V lost 6 bases to trimming and J lost 2 bases; unmatched junction nucleotides: 11. The chain's CDR3 is CSVRTLRGVTDTQYF. The CDR3, as DNA: TGCAGCGTCCGTACTTTACGGGGGGTCACAGATACGCAGTATTTT.

The J gene is TRBJ2-5, the V gene TRBV7-9; no definite D call. Trimming left V 5 bases short and J 4 bases short, with 8 bases between. The CDR3 is made up of 12 amino acids. Per germline, CDR1 SEHNR and CDR2 FQNEAQ (reference sequence). The CDR3, as DNA: TGTGCCAGCAGCAAGACTCGAGAGACCCAGTACTTC. Protein product: CASSKTRETQYF.

The V gene is TRBV6-6, the J gene TRBJ1-6, with 9 bases aligning to TRBD1. The CDR3 loop spans 16 amino acids. CDR1 and CDR2 from the germline V gene are MNHNY and SVGAGI (reference sequence). The ends lost 7 bases at V and 3 bases at J; junction bases unmatched: 7. CDR3 in amino acids: CASTPGQGYYNSPLHF. CDR3 sequence (DNA): TGTGCCAGCACCCCGGGACAGGGATACTATAATTCACCCCTCCACTTT.

CDR3 sequence (DNA): TGTGCCAGTAGTATGGCGGGGGGGACCTACGAGCAGTACTTC. Translation: CASSMAGGTYEQYF. This rearrangement joins TRBV19 to TRBJ2-7; 9 positions match TRBD2. The J segment lost 2 bases and the V segment lost 3 bases, leaving 2 bases of the junction unmatched. This CDR3 spans 14 amino acids. The germline gives CDR1 LNHDA, CDR2 SQIVND (reference sequence). The full variable domain, its missing parts supplied by reference TRBV19 and TRBJ2-7, is DGGITQSPKYLFRKEGQNVTLSCEQNLNHDAMYWYRQDPGQGLRLIYYSQIVNDFQKGDIAEGYSVSREKKESFPLTVTSAQKNPTAFYLCASSMAGGTYEQYFGPGTRLTVT.

This sequence joins TRBV2 and TRBJ2-5; 8 nucleotides match TRBD1. In germline, CDR1 is SNHLY, CDR2 FYNNEI. V trimming: 4 bases; J trimming: 4 bases; junction bases outside the gene matches: 11. This CDR3 spans 16 amino acids. CDR3 region: CASSGQMQGAGETQYF. CDR3 nucleotide sequence: TGTGCCAGCAGTGGTCAAATGCAGGGGGCGGGAGAGACCCAGTACTTC.

The table lists this clone with a few counts. This rearrangement joins TRBV7-2 to TRBJ1-6; D unclear. V lost 1 base and J lost 13, with 11 bases in between. CDR3 size: 13 residues. The germline CDR1 and CDR2 sequences are SGHTA and FQGNSA. The CDR3 nucleotides read TGTGCCAGCAGCTTAGGACATCCCCTTCCCCTCCACTTT. It specifies CASSLGHPLPLHF.

This clone was recorded a few times. The sample carries other DNA sequences with the same CDR3. The gene calls are TRBV19 and TRBJ2-1, with a weak D call TRBD2 (5 bases). The CDR3 sequence is 14 residues long. The germline V gene has CDR1 LNHDA and CDR2 SQIVND (reference sequence). V lost 3 bases and J lost 0, with 6 bases in between. CDR3: CASSIRDSYNEQFF. Written as DNA, the CDR3 is TGTGCCAGTAGTATCCGGGACTCCTACAATGAGCAGTTCTTC.

This clone has more than one count but fewer than ten. The chain uses TRBV10-3 and TRBJ1-1; D not certain. There are 15 residues in the CDR3. Trimming left V 0 bases short and J 3 bases short, with 11 bases between. Germline V CDR1 and CDR2: ENHRY, SYGVKD. Written as DNA, the CDR3 is TGTGCCATCAGTGAGTCTCAAGGACCGGACACTGAAGCTTTCTTT. Encoded protein: CAISESQGPDTEAFF.

The chain joins TRBV4-1 to TRBJ2-7, with 9 positions matching TRBD1. CDR1 is MGHRA and CDR2 is YSYEKL in the germline V gene. This CDR3 comprises 17 residues. V was clipped by 0 bases and J by 1 base; unmatched bases: 7. The CDR3 DNA sequence: TGCGCCAGCAGCCAAGATACGCCGGGACAGGGATCCTACGAGCAGTACTTC. Amino acids: CASSQDTPGQGSYEQYF.

The chain uses TRBV4-2 and TRBJ2-7; D is possibly TRBD1 or TRBD2 (6 bases each). This CDR3 comprises 13 residues. The V and J ends lost 1 base and 6 bases respectively, with 10 bases between them. CDR1 is LGHNA, CDR2 YNFKEQ, per germline. This chain's CDR3 is CASSQGRGREQYF. CDR3 coding DNA: TGTGCCAGCAGCCAAGGCCGGGGGCGCGAGCAGTACTTC.

This clone was counted a few times. V is TRBV27 and J is TRBJ1-5; D call uncertain. Germline lookup yields CDR1 MNHEY and CDR2 SMNVEV (reference sequence). Trimming pared 0 bases from V and 7 bases from J, leaving 7 bases between. This CDR3 is built from 13 residues. The CDR3 DNA is TGTGCCAGCAGTTTATCGCGATCCCAGCCCCAGCATTTT. It encodes CASSLSRSQPQHF.

This chain links TRBV29-1 with TRBJ1-1, with 7 nucleotides matching TRBD1. The germline CDR1 and CDR2 sequences are SQVTM and ANQGSEA. The CDR3 contains 13 residues. J was trimmed by 0 bases and V by 6 bases; bases with no gene match: 4. In DNA, the CDR3 is TGCAGCGTGGGGGGGACAGTGAACACTGAAGCTTTCTTT. It codes for CSVGGTVNTEAFF.

A single count supports this clone. This rearrangement joins TRBV6-5 to TRBJ2-4, with D possibly TRBD1 on 5 matching bases. Germline V gene sequence: CDR1 MNHEY, CDR2 SVGAGI. V lost 2 bases and J lost 3, with 8 bases in between. The CDR3 runs 14 residues. In nucleotides, the CDR3 is TGTGCCAGCAGTTACGGGGCCAGCAAAAACATTCAGTACTTC. This encodes CASSYGASKNIQYF.

The gene calls are TRBV30 and TRBJ2-7, with TRBD2 matching 8 bases. The CDR3 extends over 13 amino acids. V lost 4 bases and J lost 4; bases outside the gene matches: 6. Germline lookup yields CDR1 GTSNPN and CDR2 SVGIG (reference sequence). The CDR3 is CAWTSGSGYEQYF. CDR3 DNA sequence: TGTGCCTGGACGAGCGGGAGTGGGTACGAGCAGTACTTC.

The sample holds many counts of this clone. In DNA, the CDR3 is TGTGCCAGCAGCCCGAGTTTATTCACAGATACGCAGTATTTT. Amino acid sequence: CASSPSLFTDTQYF. This chain connects TRBV5-4 to TRBJ2-3; D unclear. There are 14 residues in the CDR3. V shed 4 bases and J shed 2 bases, with 11 bases lying between them. Germline V lookup: CDR1 SGHNT, CDR2 YYREEE (reference sequence).

The chain uses TRBV30 and TRBJ2-2; 8 bases agree with TRBD2. This CDR3 comprises 14 residues. Germline-derived CDR1 and CDR2 are GTSNPN and SVGIG (reference sequence). Trimming removed 5 bases from V and 3 bases from J; junction bases left unmatched: 5. CDR3 residues: CAWAGGPDTGELFF. CDR3 DNA: TGTGCCTGGGCGGGGGGCCCCGACACCGGGGAGCTGTTTTTT.

This clone was detected only once. Because the CDR3's place on the DNA is in doubt, the DNA is left out and the CDR3 is given as listed by TCRdb. V gene TRBV9 combines with J gene TRBJ2-1; no check of the table's D call, TRBD1, against the DNA was made. The CDR3 is made up of 13 amino acids, end residues included. Germline CDR1 reads SGDLS; CDR2 reads YYNGEE. The CDR3 loop reads CASSVAGGTGVFF.

A few counts support this clone. This chain uses TRBV10-3 with TRBJ2-5, with 8 bases matching TRBD1. With 4 bases clipped from V and 4 bases from J, the junction kept 5 bases outside the gene matches. Germline CDR1 is ENHRY and CDR2 is SYGVKD. The length of the CDR3 is 14 residues. CDR3 amino acids: CAISGGTGRETQYF. Written as DNA, the CDR3 is TGTGCCATCAGTGGCGGGACAGGTCGAGAGACCCAGTACTTC.

This clone was counted a few times. The chain uses TRBV6-6 and TRBJ1-1; unclear D gene. Germline values: CDR1 MNHNY, CDR2 SVGAGI (reference sequence). V lost 6 bases, J lost 10 bases, and 18 bases lay in between. The length of the CDR3 is 13 residues. CDR3 nucleotide sequence: TGTGCCAGCAGCCCTACCCTGAGGGTTGCAGCTTTCTTT. Residues: CASSPTLRVAAFF.

This clone has a handful of counts. This sequence joins TRBV30 and TRBJ1-1; no reliable D call. V was pared by 2 bases and J by 4 bases, with 14 bases between. Germline CDR1 is GTSNPN and CDR2 is SVGIG (reference sequence). The CDR3 contains 14 residues. CDR3 sequence reads: CAWSKMGSGTEAFF. CDR3 DNA: TGTGCCTGGAGTAAAATGGGGTCGGGCACTGAAGCTTTCTTT.